Sequencing of this T cell receptor beta chain was carried out in a study of T cell responses to AZD1222 COVID-19 vaccine. General observations from the study: Only after the peak T cell response were repertoires sampled. White British ancestry dominated among donors, who included more females, and clonal diversity was possibly underestimated. With dominance at 160-218 and 743-854, vaccine-associated CD4 TCRs spanned spike.

Remarks on this clone: Its target is not known.

Sequencing used immunoSEQ multiplex PCR; TCRdb keeps in-frame clones, though not all of them. This repertoire shows 150,000 to 180,000 clones, around 87% found once; its top ten account for 8% to 10%. The source material was peripheral blood, sampled 28 days after the second AZD1222 dose. The sequence was obtained from an adult who received the AZD1222 COVID-19 vaccine.

The CDR3 bases are TGTGCCAGCAGCTTAGTGGCAGCCATAACTGAAGCTTTCTTT. It is translated as CASSLVAAITEAFF. The J gene is TRBJ1-1, the V gene TRBV11-2; D unresolved. The V gene lost 1 base and the J gene lost 5 bases, with 11 bases spanning the gap. CDR1 SGHAT and CDR2 FQNNGV come from the germline V gene. The CDR3 is 14 residues long.